A single sample is the source of the 16 T cell receptor beta chains below, sequenced in a study of T cells in Graves' hyperthyroidism and ophthalmopathy. Researchers amplified the TCR beta CDR3 regions from RNA transcripts. With the HTBI primer set, the TCR CDR3 went through a first round of RT-PCR. TCRdb reprocessed the multiplex PCR reads with MiXCR, giving one entry per CDR3 protein. This sample has almost 500,000 distinct CDR3 sequences, with about 20% found just once. Material for sequencing was blood. These receptors originate from a woman in her 70s with Graves' ophthalmopathy.

In its sample, this clonotype was seen a few times. The chain links TRBV9 to TRBJ2-7, with D possibly being TRBD1 (5 bases). The CDR3 loop spans 15 amino acids. Germline CDR1 reads SGDLS; CDR2 reads YYNGEE. V was clipped by 2 bases and J by 0 bases, with 12 bases between them. The CDR3 nucleotides are TGTGCCAGCAGCGTGGGGCAGAGTAGCTCCTACGAGCAGTACTTC. Translated, it gives CASSVGQSSSYEQYF.

The CDR3 protein is CATSDRGLAGGNYNEQFF. CDR3 coding DNA: TGTGCCACCAGTGACCGTGGACTAGCGGGAGGTAATTACAATGAGCAGTTCTTC. This sequence joins TRBV24-1 and TRBJ2-1, with TRBD2 identical over 14 bases. Germline V lookup: CDR1 KGHDR, CDR2 SFDVKD. V lost 4 bases, J lost 4 bases, and 8 bases stayed unmatched. CDR3 size: 18 residues.

This clonotype was counted ten times or more. In DNA form, the CDR3 reads TGTGCCAGCAGCCTAGCGGACCTCTACAATGAGCAGTTCTTC. Its protein is CASSLADLYNEQFF. The V call is TRBV28, the J call TRBJ2-1; TRBD2 agrees at 7 bases. V gave up 6 bases and J gave up 3 bases; unmatched junction bases: 5. This CDR3 region has 14 residues. In germline, CDR1 is MDHEN, CDR2 SYDVKM.

This clonotype was seen at least ten times. This chain uses TRBV30 with TRBJ1-2, with D hard to call. Per germline, CDR1 GTSNPN and CDR2 SVGIG (reference sequence). The CDR3 runs to 14 residues. V lost 0 bases and J 3 bases, leaving 11 bases between the germline ends. The CDR3 reads CAWSVRFQDYGYTF. The DNA for the CDR3 is TGTGCCTGGAGTGTAAGGTTCCAGGACTATGGCTACACCTTC.

This clonotype was detected ten times or more. The chain is built from TRBV28 and TRBJ2-3, with TRBD2 identical over 7 bases. The germline gives CDR1 MDHEN, CDR2 SYDVKM. The CDR3 is made up of 15 amino acids. The ends lost 3 bases at V and 0 bases at J; junction bases unmatched: 3. Here the CDR3 DNA reads TGTGCCAGCAGTTTCGGCGGGAGAAGCACAGATACGCAGTATTTT. The encoded protein is CASSFGGRSTDTQYF.

The chain uses TRBV29-1 and TRBJ2-3, with a tentative D call TRBD2 (5 bases). The length of the CDR3 is 13 residues. Germline V gene lookup returns CDR1 SQVTM and CDR2 ANQGSEA. DNA for the CDR3: TGCACCCTCTCCCTGGTAGCGACCGATACGCAGTATTTT. Encoded protein: CTLSLVATDTQYF.

The J gene is TRBJ2-1, the V gene TRBV19, with 10 nucleotides matching TRBD1. The CDR3 length is 16 residues. J was trimmed by 12 bases and V by 3 bases; bases with no gene match: 14. CDR1 is LNHDA and CDR2 is SQIVND in the germline V gene (reference sequence). DNA of the CDR3: TGTGCCAGTAGTATGGGGACAGGGGCGGGCTCAGGGCCGCAGTTCTTC. Translation gives CASSMGTGAGSGPQFF.

The table lists this clonotype with a few counts. The chain recombines TRBV6-6 with TRBJ1-1; no definite D call. The V gene lost 1 base and the J gene lost 4 bases, with 7 bases spanning the gap. The CDR3 sequence is 13 residues long. CDR1 is MNHNY, CDR2 SVGAGI, per germline (reference sequence). The CDR3, as DNA: TGTGCCAGCAGTTACTTGTTTGGCACTGAAGCTTTCTTT. As protein: CASSYLFGTEAFF.

V is TRBV25-1 and J is TRBJ2-5, with a weak D call TRBD2 (5 bases). The germline CDR1 and CDR2 sequences are MGHDK and SYGVNS. V lost 2 bases to trimming and J lost 3 bases, with 16 bases between them. This CDR3 is 16 amino acids long. The CDR3 sequence is CASSEPTPGLKETQYF. CDR3 nucleotides: TGTGCCAGCAGTGAACCTACCCCGGGATTGAAAGAGACCCAGTACTTC.

In its sample, this clonotype was seen many times. With a much larger clone just one base away, this may be a read error. The rearrangement joins TRBV2 to TRBJ2-7, with D hard to call. V lost 6 bases and J 6 bases, leaving 6 bases between the germline ends. Germline CDR1 and CDR2: SNHLY and FYNNEI. The CDR3 runs 10 residues. CDR3 loop: CASSLSEQYF. The DNA of the CDR3 is TGTGCCAGCAGCTTAAGCGAGCAGTACTTC.

The chain recombines TRBV13 with TRBJ1-1; no clear D. The germline CDR1 and CDR2 sequences are PRHDT and FYEKMQ (reference sequence). The V end lost 7 bases, the J end lost 4 bases, and 16 bases lay between the germline ends. The CDR3 sequence is 14 residues long. The CDR3 nucleotides are TGTGCCAGCAACATCGGTCGGGGTGCCACTGAAGCTTTCTTT. Translated, it gives CASNIGRGATEAFF.

The chain carries TRBV5-8 and TRBJ1-1; D uncertain. This CDR3 has 14 residues. Between the trimmed V and J ends, which lost 4 bases and 4 bases, there was a span of 14 bases. The germline V gene encodes CDR1 SGHTS and CDR2 YDEGEE. In DNA, the CDR3 is TGTGCCAGCAGCACAGAGGCCATGACCACTGAAGCTTTCTTT. Its protein is CASSTEAMTTEAFF.

The chain couples TRBV29-1 to TRBJ2-1; TRBD2 is a possible D gene (6 bases). In germline, CDR1 is SQVTM, CDR2 ANQGSEA. The length of the CDR3 is 16 residues. Trimming removed 3 bases from V and 0 bases from J, with 15 bases in between. The CDR3 bases are TGCAGCGTTGACGGAATTGGGACTGGCTCCTACAATGAGCAGTTCTTC. Protein product: CSVDGIGTGSYNEQFF.

This clonotype occurred a few times. The J gene is TRBJ2-7, the V gene TRBV12-3 or TRBV12-4, with D perhaps TRBD2 (6 bases). The CDR3 totals 14 residues. V gave up 1 base and J gave up 5 bases, with 12 bases separating them. CDR3 sequence reads: CASSLGRWGDEQYF. CDR3 sequence (DNA): TGTGCCAGCAGTTTAGGTCGGTGGGGGGACGAGCAGTACTTC.

This chain joins TRBV5-1 and TRBJ2-4, with D maybe TRBD1 (5 bases). V gave up 4 bases and J gave up 8 bases, with 19 bases separating them. The CDR3 totals 15 residues. Germline V gene lookup returns CDR1 SGHRS and CDR2 YFSETQ. Here the CDR3 reads CASSPARENTYIQYF. The CDR3 bases are TGCGCCAGCAGCCCCGCCAGGGAAAATACGTACATTCAGTACTTC.

This clonotype came up a few times. The V call is TRBV9, the J call TRBJ1-1, with D unresolved. V gave up 4 bases and J gave up 4 bases, with 11 bases separating them. The CDR3 is made up of 13 amino acids. CDR1 and CDR2 (germline): SGDLS, YYNGEE. The CDR3 loop is CASSPHKGTEAFF. For the CDR3, the DNA is TGTGCCAGCAGCCCCCATAAGGGCACTGAAGCTTTCTTT. The full variable domain, rest sourced from reference TRBV9 and TRBJ1-1, is DSGVTQTPKHLITATGQRVTLRCSPRSGDLSVYWYQQSLDQGLQFLIQYYNGEERAKGNILERFSAQQFPDLHSELNLSSLELGDSALYFCASSPHKGTEAFFGQGTRLTVV.